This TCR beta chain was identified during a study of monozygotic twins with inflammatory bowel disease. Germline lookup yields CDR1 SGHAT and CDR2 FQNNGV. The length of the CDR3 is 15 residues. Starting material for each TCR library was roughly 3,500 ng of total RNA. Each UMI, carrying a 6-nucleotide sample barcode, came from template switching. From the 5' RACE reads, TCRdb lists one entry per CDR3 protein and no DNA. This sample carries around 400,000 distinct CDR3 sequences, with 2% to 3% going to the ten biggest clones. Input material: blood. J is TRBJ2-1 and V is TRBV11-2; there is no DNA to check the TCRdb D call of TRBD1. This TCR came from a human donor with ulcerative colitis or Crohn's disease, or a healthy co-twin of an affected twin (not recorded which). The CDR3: CASSSEWTAYNEQFF.